The T cell receptor beta chain under discussion was sequenced for a study of T cell changes during pregnancy in multiple sclerosis (dated by TCRdb to between 2018 and 2020). The study in broad terms: The study looked at changes in the T cell repertoire across pregnancy in women with multiple sclerosis.

Comment on this clone: Its antigen is currently not known. No clone much larger than this one lies a single base away; base qualities are absent.

According to the germline V gene, CDR1 reads ENHRY and CDR2 reads SYGVKD. Trimming leaves V shorter by 10 bases and J shorter by 0 bases, with the junction holding 10 bases beyond the gene matches. The CDR3 numbers 17 residues from cysteine through phenylalanine. The kept DNA is CDR3 alone, 51 bases in frame from the first base. The protocol used for the library was the immunoSEQ multiplex PCR assay. TCRdb limited this immuneACCESS table to in-frame rearrangements with V and J called. A share of clones is missing; checked studies link under half to unresolved V genes, and the rest is unexplained. This sample holds fewer than 90,000 clones; nearly 95% were observed only once. The top ten constitute over 1.5% of the sample.

The rearrangement combines TRBV10-3 with TRBJ2-6; the central 9 bases match TRBD1. The source of this sequence is a female donor in good health, enrolled as a control in a pregnancy study. The specimen was peripheral blood, collected after pregnancy. The DNA sequence is as follows: TGTGCCAGTTCACCGGGACAGGGTACCTCTGGGGCCAACGTCCTGACTTTC. The resulting protein is CASSPGQGTSGANVLTF.